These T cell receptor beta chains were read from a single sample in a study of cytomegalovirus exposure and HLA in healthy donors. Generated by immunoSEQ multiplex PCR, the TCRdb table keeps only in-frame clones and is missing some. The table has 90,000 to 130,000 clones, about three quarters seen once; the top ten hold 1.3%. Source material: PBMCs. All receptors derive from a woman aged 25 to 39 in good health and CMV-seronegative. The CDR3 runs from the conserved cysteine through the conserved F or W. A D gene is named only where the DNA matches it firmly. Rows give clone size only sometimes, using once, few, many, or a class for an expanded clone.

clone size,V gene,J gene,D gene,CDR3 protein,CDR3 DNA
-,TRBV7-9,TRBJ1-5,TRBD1,CASTGTGEADSNQPQHF,TGTGCCAGCACCGGGACAGGGGAAGCCGATAGCAATCAGCCCCAGCATTTT
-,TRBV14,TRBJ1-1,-,CASSQVAGRNTEAFF,TGTGCCAGCAGCCAAGTTGCGGGGAGGAACACTGAAGCTTTCTTT
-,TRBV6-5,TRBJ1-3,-,CASSYGSSGNTIYF,TGTGCCAGCAGTTATGGGAGCTCTGGAAACACCATATATTTT
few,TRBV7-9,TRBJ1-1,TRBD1,CASSSTGPTEAFF,TGTGCCAGCAGCTCGACAGGGCCCACTGAAGCTTTCTTT
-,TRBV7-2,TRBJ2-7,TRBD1,CASSPNRGQREQYF,TGTGCCAGCAGCCCTAACAGGGGGCAACGCGAGCAGTACTTC
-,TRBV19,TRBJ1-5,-,CASSQQSNQPQHF,TGTGCCAGTAGCCAACAGAGCAATCAGCCCCAGCATTTT
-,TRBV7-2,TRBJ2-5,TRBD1,CASRYGTGRSETQYF,TGTGCCAGCCGCTATGGGACAGGGAGATCAGAGACCCAGTACTTC
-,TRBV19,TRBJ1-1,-,CASSIGQIQGEAFF,TGTGCCAGTAGTATCGGACAGATACAGGGCGAAGCTTTCTTT
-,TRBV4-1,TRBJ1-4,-,CASSQDIGESEKLFF,TGCGCCAGCAGCCAAGATATCGGAGAAAGTGAAAAACTGTTTTTT
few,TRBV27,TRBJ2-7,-,CASSLSNGYEQYF,TGTGCCAGCAGTTTATCGAACGGCTACGAGCAGTACTTC
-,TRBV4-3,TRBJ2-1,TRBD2,CASSQGLAGGRYNEQFF,TGCGCCAGCAGCCAAGGCCTAGCGGGGGGGCGGTACAATGAGCAGTTCTTC
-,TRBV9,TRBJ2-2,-,CASSPSNTGELFF,TGTGCCAGCAGCCCATCGAACACCGGGGAGCTGTTTTTT
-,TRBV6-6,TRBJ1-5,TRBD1,CASRGQGRHQPQHF,TGTGCCAGCAGGGGACAGGGGCGGCATCAGCCCCAGCATTTT
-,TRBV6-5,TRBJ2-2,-,CASSYIRTDNTGELFF,TGTGCCAGCAGTTATATCCGGACAGATAACACCGGGGAGCTGTTTTTT
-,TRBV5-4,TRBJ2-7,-,CASSPTQYHGQGGEQYF,TGTGCCAGCAGCCCTACCCAATACCACGGACAGGGAGGGGAGCAGTACTTC
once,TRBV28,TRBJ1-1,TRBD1,CASSFDRGRLEAFF,TGTGCCAGCAGTTTCGACAGGGGGCGTCTTGAAGCTTTCTTT
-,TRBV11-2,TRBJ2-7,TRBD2,CASSLGLAVTYEQYF,TGTGCCAGCAGCTTGGGACTAGCGGTTACCTACGAGCAGTACTTC
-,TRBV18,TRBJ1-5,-,CASSPGADNQPQHF,TGTGCCAGCTCACCGGGGGCAGACAATCAGCCCCAGCATTTT
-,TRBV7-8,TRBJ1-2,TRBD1,CASSLSRTGTGVFGYTF,TGTGCCAGCAGCTTATCCCGGACCGGGACAGGGGTTTTTGGCTACACCTTC
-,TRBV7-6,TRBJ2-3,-,CASSLMSADTQYF,TGTGCCAGCAGCTTAATGAGCGCAGATACGCAGTATTTT
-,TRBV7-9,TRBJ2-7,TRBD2,CASSSHLGTSALEQYF,TGTGCCAGCAGCTCACACCTAGGGACTAGCGCTTTAGAGCAGTACTTC
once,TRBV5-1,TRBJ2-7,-,CASSQDSPYEQYF,TGCGCCAGCAGCCAGGACTCACCCTACGAGCAGTACTTC
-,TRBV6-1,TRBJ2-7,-,CASRGDGSYEQYF,TGTGCCTCCAGGGGCGACGGGTCCTACGAGCAGTACTTC
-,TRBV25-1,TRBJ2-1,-,CASSESGRSLNEQFF,TGTGCCAGCAGTGAATCGGGGAGGAGTCTCAATGAGCAGTTCTTC
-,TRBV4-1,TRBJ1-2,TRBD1,CASSQEGTGVYGYTF,TGCGCCAGCAGCCAAGAAGGGACAGGGGTTTACGGCTACACCTTC
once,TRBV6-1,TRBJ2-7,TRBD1,CASLFRPGTDYEQYF,TGTGCCAGCCTTTTCCGCCCCGGGACAGACTACGAGCAGTACTTC
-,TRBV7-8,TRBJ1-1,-,CASSLAAGTEAFF,TGTGCCAGCAGCTTAGCTGCAGGAACTGAAGCTTTCTTT
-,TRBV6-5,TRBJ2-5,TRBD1,CASSYWEGGRETQYF,TGTGCCAGCAGTTACTGGGAAGGGGGCAGGGAGACCCAGTACTTC
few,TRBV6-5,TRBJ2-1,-,CASSYIGRANEQFF,TGTGCCAGCAGTTACATCGGCAGGGCCAATGAGCAGTTCTTC
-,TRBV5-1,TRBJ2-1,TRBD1,CASRVSQGAVEQFF,TGCGCCAGCAGGGTATCTCAGGGGGCGGTTGAGCAGTTCTTC
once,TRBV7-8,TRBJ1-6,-,CASSQNLELQLWNSPLHF,TGTGCCAGCAGCCAAAATCTCGAATTACAGTTGTGGAATTCACCCCTCCACTTT
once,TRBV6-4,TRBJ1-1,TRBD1,CASRRTGGGMNTEAFF,TGTGCCAGCAGAAGGACAGGGGGAGGGATGAACACTGAAGCTTTCTTT
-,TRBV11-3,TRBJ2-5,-,CASSFGTTTQYF,TGTGCCAGCAGCTTCGGAACTACGACCCAGTACTTC
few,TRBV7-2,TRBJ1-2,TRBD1,CASSSLSTGAFYGYTF,TGTGCCAGCAGCTCCCTTTCAACAGGGGCGTTCTATGGCTACACCTTC
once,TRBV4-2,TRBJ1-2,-,CASSQVLDFNYGYTF,TGTGCCAGCAGCCAAGTTTTAGATTTTAACTATGGCTACACCTTC
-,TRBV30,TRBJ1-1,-,CAWRKGGVEAFF,TGTGCCTGGAGAAAAGGGGGGGTTGAAGCTTTCTTT
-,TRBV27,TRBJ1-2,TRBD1,CATKTSTGGYGYTF,TGTGCCACCAAGACCTCGACAGGGGGCTATGGCTACACCTTC
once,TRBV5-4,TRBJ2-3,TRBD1,CASSPRGTGATDTQYF,TGTGCCAGCAGCCCGCGAGGGACAGGTGCCACAGATACGCAGTATTTT
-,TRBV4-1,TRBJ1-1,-,CASSPRGGTEAFF,TGCGCCAGCAGCCCACGGGGGGGCACTGAAGCTTTCTTT
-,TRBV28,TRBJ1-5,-,CASRIEGVSNQPQHF,TGTGCCAGCAGGATTGAAGGGGTTAGCAATCAGCCCCAGCATTTT